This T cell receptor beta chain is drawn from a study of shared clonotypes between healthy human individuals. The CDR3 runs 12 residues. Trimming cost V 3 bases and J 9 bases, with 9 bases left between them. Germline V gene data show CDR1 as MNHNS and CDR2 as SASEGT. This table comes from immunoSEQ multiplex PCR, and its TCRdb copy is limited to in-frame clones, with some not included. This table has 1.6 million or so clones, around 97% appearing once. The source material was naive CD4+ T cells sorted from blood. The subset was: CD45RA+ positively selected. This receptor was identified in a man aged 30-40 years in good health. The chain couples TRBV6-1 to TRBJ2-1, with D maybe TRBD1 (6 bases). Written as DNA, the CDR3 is TGTGCCAGCAGTGACAGGGGTACTGAGCAGTTCTTC. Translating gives CASSDRGTEQFF.